This T cell receptor beta chain derives from a study of control samples from healthy donors and cancer patients. The CDR3 length is 13 residues. The germline CDR1 and CDR2 sequences are SGHAT and FQNNGV. Deletions cut 0 bases from V and 8 bases from J, with 10 bases between. Here immunoSEQ multiplex PCR was the method, and the copy in TCRdb shows in-frame clones only, minus some. The sample contains approximately 87,000 clones, 91% of which appear only once. This chain links TRBV11-2 with TRBJ1-2, with no clear D. Input material: blood. The TCR sequence derives from a man aged 45 to 65 in good health. DNA for the CDR3: TGTGCCAGCAGCTTAGAAAAGGTCAGGGGCTACACCTTC. Protein product: CASSLEKVRGYTF.